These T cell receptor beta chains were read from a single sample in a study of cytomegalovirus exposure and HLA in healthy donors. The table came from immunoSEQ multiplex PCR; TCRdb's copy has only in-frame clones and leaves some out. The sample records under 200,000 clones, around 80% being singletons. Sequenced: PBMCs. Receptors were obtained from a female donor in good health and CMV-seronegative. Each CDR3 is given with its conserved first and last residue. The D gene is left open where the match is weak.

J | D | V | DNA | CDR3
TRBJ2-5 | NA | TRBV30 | TGTGCCTGGACGGGGGTGGGGGAGACCCAGTACTTC | CAWTGVGETQYF
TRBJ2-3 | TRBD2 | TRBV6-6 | TGTGCCAGCAGTTACGCGACTAGCGGAACAGCAGATACGCAGTATTTT | CASSYATSGTADTQYF
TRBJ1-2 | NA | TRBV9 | TGTGCCAGCAGCGCCCGGACAACCAACTATGGCTACACCTTC | CASSARTTNYGYTF
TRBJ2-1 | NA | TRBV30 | TGTGCCTGGAGTGTACGGAGGGTGAATGAGCAGTTCTTC | CAWSVRRVNEQFF
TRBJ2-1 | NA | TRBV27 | TGTGCCAGCAGTTTATCCCGGGTGCCGACCGGGGAGCAGTTCTTC | CASSLSRVPTGEQFF
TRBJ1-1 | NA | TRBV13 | TGTGCCAGCAGCCCTTCTAGGACAGTGGGCACTGAAGCTTTCTTT | CASSPSRTVGTEAFF
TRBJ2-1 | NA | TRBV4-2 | TGTGCCAGCAGCCAAGTTGAGGTGGAAGGCTACAATGAGCAGTTCTTC | CASSQVEVEGYNEQFF
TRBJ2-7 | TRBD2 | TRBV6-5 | TGTGCCAGCAGTTACCGGGGGGACTCCTACGAGCAGTACTTC | CASSYRGDSYEQYF
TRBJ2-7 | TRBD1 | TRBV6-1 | TGTGCCAGCAGGGGGAGGGACAGGGGGCAGGGGGAGCAGTACTTC | CASRGRDRGQGEQYF
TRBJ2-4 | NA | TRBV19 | TGTGCCAGTAGTCCGAAGAGGGGCGGGAACAGTCAGTACTTC | CASSPKRGGNSQYF
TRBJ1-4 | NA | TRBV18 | TGTGCCAGCTCATCAGGAACTAATGAAAAACTGTTTTTT | CASSSGTNEKLFF
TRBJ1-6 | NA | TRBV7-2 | TGTGCCAGCAGCTTAGATCGCAGGGCGAATTCACCCCTCCACTTT | CASSLDRRANSPLHF
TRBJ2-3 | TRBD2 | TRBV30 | TGTGCCTGGAGTGGGGGGGGGAGCACAGATACGCAGTATTTT | CAWSGGGSTDTQYF
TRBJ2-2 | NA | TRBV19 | TGTGCCACTAGTTCCTCCTATCTCACCGGGGAGCTGTTTTTT | CATSSSYLTGELFF
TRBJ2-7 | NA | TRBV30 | TGTGCCTGGAGACTTGGAGGCGGGGGCCGCGGATACGAGCAGTACTTC | CAWRLGGGGRGYEQYF